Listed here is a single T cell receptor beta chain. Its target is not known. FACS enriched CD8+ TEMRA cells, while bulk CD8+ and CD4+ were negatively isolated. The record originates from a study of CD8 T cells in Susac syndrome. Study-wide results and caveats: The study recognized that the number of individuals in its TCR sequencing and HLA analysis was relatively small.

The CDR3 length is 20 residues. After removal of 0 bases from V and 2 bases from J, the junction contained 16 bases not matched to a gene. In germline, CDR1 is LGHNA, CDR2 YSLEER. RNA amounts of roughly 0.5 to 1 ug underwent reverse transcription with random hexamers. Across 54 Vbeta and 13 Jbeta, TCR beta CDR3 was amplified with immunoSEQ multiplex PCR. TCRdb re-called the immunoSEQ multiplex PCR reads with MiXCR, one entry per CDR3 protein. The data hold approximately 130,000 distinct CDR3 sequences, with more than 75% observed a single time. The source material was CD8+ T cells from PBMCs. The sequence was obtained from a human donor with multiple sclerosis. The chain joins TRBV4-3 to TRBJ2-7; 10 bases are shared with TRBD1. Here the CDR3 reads CASSQDPPPLRTGGTYEQYF. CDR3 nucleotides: TGCGCCAGCAGCCAAGACCCACCCCCCCTACGGACAGGGGGAACCTACGAGCAGTACTTC.